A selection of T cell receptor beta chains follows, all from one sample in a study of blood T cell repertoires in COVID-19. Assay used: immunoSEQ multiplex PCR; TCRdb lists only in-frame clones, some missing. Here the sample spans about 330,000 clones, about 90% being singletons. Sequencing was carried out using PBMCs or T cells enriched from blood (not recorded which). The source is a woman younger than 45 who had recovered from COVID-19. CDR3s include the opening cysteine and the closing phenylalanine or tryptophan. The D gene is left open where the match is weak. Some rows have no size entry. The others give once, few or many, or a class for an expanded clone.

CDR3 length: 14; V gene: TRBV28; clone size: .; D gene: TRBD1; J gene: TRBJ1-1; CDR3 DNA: TGTGCCAGCAGTCCTCCGACAGGGGCGGGTGAAGCTTTCTTT; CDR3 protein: CASSPPTGAGEAFF
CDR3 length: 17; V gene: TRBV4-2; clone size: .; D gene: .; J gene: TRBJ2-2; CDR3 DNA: TGTGCCAGCAGCCAAGCCACGAGGGGCAGGGGCACCGGGGAGCTGTTTTTT; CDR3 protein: CASSQATRGRGTGELFF
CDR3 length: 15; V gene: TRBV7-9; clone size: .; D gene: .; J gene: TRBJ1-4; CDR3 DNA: TGTGCCAGCAGCTCCCTAGAGACAACTAATGAAAAACTGTTTTTT; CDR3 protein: CASSSLETTNEKLFF
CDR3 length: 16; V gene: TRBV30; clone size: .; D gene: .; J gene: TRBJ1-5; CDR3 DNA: TGTGCCTGGAGTAGGCCTCCCCGGGACTTCAATCAGCCCCAGCATTTT; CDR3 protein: CAWSRPPRDFNQPQHF
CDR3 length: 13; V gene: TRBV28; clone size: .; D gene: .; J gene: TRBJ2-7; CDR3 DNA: TGTGCCAGCAGACCGTCGACAGGTGACGAGCAGTACTTC; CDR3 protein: CASRPSTGDEQYF
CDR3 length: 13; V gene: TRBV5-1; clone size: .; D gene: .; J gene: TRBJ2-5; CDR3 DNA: TGCGCCAGCAGGTTGGAGGCTAGAGAGACCCAGTACTTC; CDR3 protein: CASRLEARETQYF
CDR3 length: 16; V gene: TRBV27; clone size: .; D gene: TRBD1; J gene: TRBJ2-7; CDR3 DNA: TGTGCCAGCAGTTTCCCTGGGACAGGACGCGGGTACGAGCAGTACTTC; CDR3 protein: CASSFPGTGRGYEQYF
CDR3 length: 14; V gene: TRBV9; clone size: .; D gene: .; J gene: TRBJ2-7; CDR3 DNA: TGTGCCAGCAGCCCGGACAGACCCTCCTACGAGCAGTACTTC; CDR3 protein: CASSPDRPSYEQYF
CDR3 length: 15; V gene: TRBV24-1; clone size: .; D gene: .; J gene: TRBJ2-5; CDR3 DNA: TGTGCCACCAGTGATCCTAGACAGTGGCAAGAGACCCAGTACTTC; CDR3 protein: CATSDPRQWQETQYF
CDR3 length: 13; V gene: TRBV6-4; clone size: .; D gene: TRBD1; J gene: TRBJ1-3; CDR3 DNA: TGTGCCAGTCAAACAGGGGCTGGAAACACCATATATTTT; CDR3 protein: CASQTGAGNTIYF
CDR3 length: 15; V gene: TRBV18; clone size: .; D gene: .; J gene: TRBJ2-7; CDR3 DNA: TGTGCCAGCTCACCACCGTATCGGACAGCCTACGAGCAGTACTTC; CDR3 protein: CASSPPYRTAYEQYF
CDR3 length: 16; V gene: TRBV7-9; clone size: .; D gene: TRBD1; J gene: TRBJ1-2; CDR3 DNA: TGTGCCAGCAGCCCGGACAGGGTCGGAGCTAACTATGGCTACACCTTC; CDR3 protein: CASSPDRVGANYGYTF
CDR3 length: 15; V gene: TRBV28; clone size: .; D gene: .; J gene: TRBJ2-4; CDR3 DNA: TGTGCCAGCAGCAACACCAGGGTAGCCAAAAACATTCAGTACTTC; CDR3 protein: CASSNTRVAKNIQYF
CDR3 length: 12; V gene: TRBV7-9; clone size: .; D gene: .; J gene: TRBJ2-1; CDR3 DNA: TGTGCCAGCAGCTTAAGCAGCGCTCGGCAGTTCTTC; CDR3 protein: CASSLSSARQFF
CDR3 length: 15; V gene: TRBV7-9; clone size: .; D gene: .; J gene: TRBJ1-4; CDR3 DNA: TGTGCCAGCAGCTCAGGGCCGCCAACTAATGAAAAACTGTTTTTT; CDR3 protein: CASSSGPPTNEKLFF
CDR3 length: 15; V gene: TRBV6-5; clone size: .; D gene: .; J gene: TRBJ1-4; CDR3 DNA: TGTGCCAGCAGTTCCTTAACAGAGGGGGATGAAAAACTGTTTTTT; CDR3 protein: CASSSLTEGDEKLFF
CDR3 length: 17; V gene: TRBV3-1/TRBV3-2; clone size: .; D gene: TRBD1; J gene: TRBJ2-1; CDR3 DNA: TGTGCCAGCAGCCCTCGACCGGGGACAGGTAGCTACAATGAGCAGTTCTTC; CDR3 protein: CASSPRPGTGSYNEQFF
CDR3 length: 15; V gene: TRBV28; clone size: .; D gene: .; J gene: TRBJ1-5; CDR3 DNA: TGTGCCAGCAACCCTACCCTCCGCATAAATCAGCCCCAGCATTTT; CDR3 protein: CASNPTLRINQPQHF
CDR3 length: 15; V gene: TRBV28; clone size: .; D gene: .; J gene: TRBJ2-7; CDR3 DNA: TGTGCCAGCAGTTTAAACGATGCGAAGAGATACGAGCAGTACTTC; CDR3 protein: CASSLNDAKRYEQYF
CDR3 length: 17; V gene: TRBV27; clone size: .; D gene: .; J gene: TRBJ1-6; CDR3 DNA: TGTGCCAGCAGTTTATTCCAGACAAGGTCCTATAATTCACCCCTCCACTTT; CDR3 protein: CASSLFQTRSYNSPLHF
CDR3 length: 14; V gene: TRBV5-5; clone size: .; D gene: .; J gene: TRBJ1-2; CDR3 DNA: TGTGCCAGCAGCTTAGGGGAAACTAACTATGGCTACACCTTC; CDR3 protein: CASSLGETNYGYTF
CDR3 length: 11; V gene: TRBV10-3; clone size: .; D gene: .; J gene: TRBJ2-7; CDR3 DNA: TGTGCCATCACCGCCCGGGAGCGGCAGTACTTC; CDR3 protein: CAITARERQYF
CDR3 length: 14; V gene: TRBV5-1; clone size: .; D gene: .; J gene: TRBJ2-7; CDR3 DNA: TGCGCCAGCAGCCGGGGGACTTCTACCTACGAGCAGTACTTC; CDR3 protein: CASSRGTSTYEQYF
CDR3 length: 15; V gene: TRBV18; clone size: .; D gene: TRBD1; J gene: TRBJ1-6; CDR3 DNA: TGTGCCAGCTCACCACCTTCACAGGGGAATTCACCCCTCCACTTT; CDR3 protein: CASSPPSQGNSPLHF
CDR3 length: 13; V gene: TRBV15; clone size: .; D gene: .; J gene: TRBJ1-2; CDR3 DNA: TGTGCCACCACCGAGACAGCTAACTATGGCTACACCTTC; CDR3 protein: CATTETANYGYTF
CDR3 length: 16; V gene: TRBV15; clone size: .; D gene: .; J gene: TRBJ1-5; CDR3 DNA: TGTGCCACCAGCAGAGTGGACAAGGGGTCAAATCAGCCCCAGCATTTT; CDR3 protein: CATSRVDKGSNQPQHF
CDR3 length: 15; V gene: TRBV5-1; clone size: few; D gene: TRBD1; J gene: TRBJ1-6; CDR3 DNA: TGCGCCAGCAGCTCCGAGGACAGGGGCAATTCACCCCTCCACTTT; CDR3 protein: CASSSEDRGNSPLHF
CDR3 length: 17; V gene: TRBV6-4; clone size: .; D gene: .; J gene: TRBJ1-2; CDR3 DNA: TGTGCCAGCAGGCTGGGCGTTAGGATGGTTTCTAACTATGGCTACACCTTC; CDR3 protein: CASRLGVRMVSNYGYTF
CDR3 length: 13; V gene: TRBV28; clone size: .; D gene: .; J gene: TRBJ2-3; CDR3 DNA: TGTGCCGGAAGTGGGGCAGGCACAGATACGCAGTATTTT; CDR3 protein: CAGSGAGTDTQYF
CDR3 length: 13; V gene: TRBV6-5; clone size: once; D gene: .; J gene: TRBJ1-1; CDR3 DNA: TGTGCCAGCAGTTACTCGGGGGCCGGTGAAGCTTTCTTT; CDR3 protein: CASSYSGAGEAFF
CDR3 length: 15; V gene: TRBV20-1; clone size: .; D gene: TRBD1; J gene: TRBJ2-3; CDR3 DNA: TGCAGTGCGAGTGGGTGGACAGGGTCCACAGATACGCAGTATTTT; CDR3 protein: CSASGWTGSTDTQYF
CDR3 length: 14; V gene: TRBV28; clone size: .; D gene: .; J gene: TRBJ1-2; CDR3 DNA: TGTGCCAGCACCCCCACCGGGGTTAGCTATGGCTACACCTTC; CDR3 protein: CASTPTGVSYGYTF
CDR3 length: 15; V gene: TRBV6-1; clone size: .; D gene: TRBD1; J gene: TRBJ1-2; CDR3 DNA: TGTGCCAGCAGTGAAGAAAGCAGGGGGACGGAAGGCTACACCTTC; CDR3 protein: CASSEESRGTEGYTF
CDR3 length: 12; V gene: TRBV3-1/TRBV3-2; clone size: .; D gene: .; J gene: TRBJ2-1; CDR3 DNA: TGTGCCAGCAGCCTGTGGGGGGGCCGCAAGTTCTTC; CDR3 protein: CASSLWGGRKFF
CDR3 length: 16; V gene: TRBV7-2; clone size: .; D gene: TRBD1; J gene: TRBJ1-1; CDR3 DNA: TGTGCCAGCAGCTTAGGCCCAGGGACAGGGTACACTGAAGCTTTCTTT; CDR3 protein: CASSLGPGTGYTEAFF
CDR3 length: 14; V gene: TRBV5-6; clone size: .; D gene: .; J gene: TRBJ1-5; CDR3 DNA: TGTGCCAGCAGCTTGGTCAGGGATGGCCAGCCCCAGCATTTT; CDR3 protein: CASSLVRDGQPQHF
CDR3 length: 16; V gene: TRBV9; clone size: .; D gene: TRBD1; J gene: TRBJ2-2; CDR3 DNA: TGTGCCAGCAGCACCCGAGACAGGGGGAACACCGGGGAGCTGTTTTTT; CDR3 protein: CASSTRDRGNTGELFF
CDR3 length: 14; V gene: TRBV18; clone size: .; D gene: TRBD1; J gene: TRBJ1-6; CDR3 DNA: TGTGCCAGCTCACCCAACAGGGGCGATTCACCCCTCCACTTT; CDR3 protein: CASSPNRGDSPLHF
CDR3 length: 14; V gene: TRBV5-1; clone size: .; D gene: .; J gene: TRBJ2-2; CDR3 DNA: TGCGCCAGCACCTGGGGGGATGGCACCGGGGAGCTGTTTTTT; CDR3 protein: CASTWGDGTGELFF
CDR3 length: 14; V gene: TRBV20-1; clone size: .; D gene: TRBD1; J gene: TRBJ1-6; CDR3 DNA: TGCAGTGCTAGTAGACAGGGGAATAATTCACCCCTCCACTTT; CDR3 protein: CSASRQGNNSPLHF
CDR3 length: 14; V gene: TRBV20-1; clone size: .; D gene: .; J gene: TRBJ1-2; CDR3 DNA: TGCAGTGCTAGTGCGGGGGAAACCTACTATGGCTACACCTTC; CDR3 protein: CSASAGETYYGYTF
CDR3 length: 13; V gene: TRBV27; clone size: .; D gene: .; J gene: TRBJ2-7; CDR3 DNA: TGTGCCAGCAGTTTATCGTCCGGTAGCGAGCAGTACTTC; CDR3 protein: CASSLSSGSEQYF
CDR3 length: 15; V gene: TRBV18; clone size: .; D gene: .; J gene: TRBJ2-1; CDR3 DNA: TGTGCCAGCCGGCAGGGGAAGAATCCCTACAATGAGCAGTTCTTC; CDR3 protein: CASRQGKNPYNEQFF
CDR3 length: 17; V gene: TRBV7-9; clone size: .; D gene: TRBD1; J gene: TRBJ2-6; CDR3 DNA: TGTGCCAGCAGCTTAAGGGACAGAATCTCTGGGGCCAACGTCCTGACTTTC; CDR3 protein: CASSLRDRISGANVLTF
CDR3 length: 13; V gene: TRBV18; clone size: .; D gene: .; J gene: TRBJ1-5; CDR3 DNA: TGTGCCAGCTCACCGGGACTCGATCAGCCCCAGCATTTT; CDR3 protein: CASSPGLDQPQHF
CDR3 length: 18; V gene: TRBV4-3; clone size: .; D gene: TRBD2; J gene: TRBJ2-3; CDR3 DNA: TGCGCCAGCAGCCAAGATCCCCCAGCGGGGGGAAGTGCAGATACGCAGTATTTT; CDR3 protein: CASSQDPPAGGSADTQYF
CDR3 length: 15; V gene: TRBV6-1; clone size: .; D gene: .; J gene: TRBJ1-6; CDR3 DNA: TGTGCCAGCAGTGAAGCGAGGGCAAATCGGTCACCCCTCCACTTT; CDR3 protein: CASSEARANRSPLHF
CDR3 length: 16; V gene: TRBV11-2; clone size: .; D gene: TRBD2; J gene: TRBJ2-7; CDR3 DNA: TGTGCCAGCAGCTCCTACGGGGCGGGGGTCTCCTACGAGCAGTACTTC; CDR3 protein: CASSSYGAGVSYEQYF
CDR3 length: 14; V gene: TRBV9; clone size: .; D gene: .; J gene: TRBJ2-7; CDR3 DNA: TGTGCCAGCAGCGTAGCCCCTGCGGGCTACGAGCAGTACTTC; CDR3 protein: CASSVAPAGYEQYF
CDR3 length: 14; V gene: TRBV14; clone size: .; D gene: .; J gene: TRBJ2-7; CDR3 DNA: TGTGCCAGCAGCCAAGGGACAGCTGTAGCGGAGCAGTACTTC; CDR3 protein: CASSQGTAVAEQYF
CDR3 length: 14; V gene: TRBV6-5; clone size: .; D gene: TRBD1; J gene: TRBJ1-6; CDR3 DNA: TGTGCCAGCAGGCCGGGACAGCGGAATTCACCCCTCCACTTT; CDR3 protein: CASRPGQRNSPLHF
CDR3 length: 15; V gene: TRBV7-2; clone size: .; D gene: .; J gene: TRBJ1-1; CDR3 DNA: TGTGCCAGCAGCTTAACAGGGCTAACGAACACTGAAGCTTTCTTT; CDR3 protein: CASSLTGLTNTEAFF
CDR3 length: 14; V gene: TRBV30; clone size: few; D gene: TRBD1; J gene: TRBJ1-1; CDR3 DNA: TGTGCCTTTAATCCCGGGACAGTGAACACTGAAGCTTTCTTT; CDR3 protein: CAFNPGTVNTEAFF
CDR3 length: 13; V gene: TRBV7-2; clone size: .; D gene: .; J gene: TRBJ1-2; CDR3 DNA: TGTGCCAGCAGCTTAGGTGGAGGGTGGGGCTACACCTTC; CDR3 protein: CASSLGGGWGYTF